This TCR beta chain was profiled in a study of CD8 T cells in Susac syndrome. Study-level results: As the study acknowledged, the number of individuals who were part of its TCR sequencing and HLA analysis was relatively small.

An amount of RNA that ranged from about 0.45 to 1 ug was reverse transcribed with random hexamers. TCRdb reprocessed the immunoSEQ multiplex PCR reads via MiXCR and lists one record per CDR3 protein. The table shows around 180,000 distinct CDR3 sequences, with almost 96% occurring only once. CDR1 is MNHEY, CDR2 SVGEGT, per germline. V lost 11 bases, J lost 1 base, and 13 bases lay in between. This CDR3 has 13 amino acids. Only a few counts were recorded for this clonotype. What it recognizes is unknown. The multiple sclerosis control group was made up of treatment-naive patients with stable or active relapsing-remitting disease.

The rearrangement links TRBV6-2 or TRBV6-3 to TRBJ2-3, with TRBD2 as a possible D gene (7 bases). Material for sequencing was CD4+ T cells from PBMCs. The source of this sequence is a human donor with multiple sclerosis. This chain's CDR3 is CASSGGRTDTQYF. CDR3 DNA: TGTGCCTCCTCGGGGGGCCGCACAGATACGCAGTATTTT.